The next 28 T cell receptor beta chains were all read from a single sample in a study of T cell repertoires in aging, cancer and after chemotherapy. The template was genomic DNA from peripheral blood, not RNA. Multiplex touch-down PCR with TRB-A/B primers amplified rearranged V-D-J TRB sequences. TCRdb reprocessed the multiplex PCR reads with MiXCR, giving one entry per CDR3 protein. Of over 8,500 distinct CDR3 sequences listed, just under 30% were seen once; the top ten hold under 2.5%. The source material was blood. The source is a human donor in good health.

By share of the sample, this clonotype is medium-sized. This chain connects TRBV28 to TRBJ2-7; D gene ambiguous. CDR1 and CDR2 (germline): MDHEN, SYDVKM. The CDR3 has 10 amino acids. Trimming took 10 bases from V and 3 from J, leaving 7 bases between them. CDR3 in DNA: TGTGCCACCGCCCACTACGAGCAGTACTTC. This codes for CATAHYEQYF.

DNA of the CDR3: TGCGCCAGCAGCGACGATCTCTACGAGCAGTACTTC. This encodes CASSDDLYEQYF. The gene calls are TRBV10-1 and TRBJ2-7, with unresolved D. CDR3 size: 12 residues. The V and J ends lost 6 bases and 3 bases respectively, with 9 bases between them. Germline V gives CDR1 WNHNN, CDR2 SYGVQD (reference sequence).

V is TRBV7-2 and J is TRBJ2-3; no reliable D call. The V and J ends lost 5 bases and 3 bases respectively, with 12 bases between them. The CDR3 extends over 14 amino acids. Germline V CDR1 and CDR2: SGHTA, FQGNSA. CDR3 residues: CASSQVVVTDTQYF. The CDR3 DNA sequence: TGTGCCAGCAGCCAAGTGGTCGTAACAGATACGCAGTATTTT.

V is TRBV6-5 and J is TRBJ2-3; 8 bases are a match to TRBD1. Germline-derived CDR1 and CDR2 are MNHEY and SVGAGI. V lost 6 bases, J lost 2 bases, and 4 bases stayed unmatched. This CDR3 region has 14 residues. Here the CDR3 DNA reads TGTGCCAGCAGACCGACAGGGGCCACAGATACGCAGTATTTT. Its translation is CASRPTGATDTQYF.

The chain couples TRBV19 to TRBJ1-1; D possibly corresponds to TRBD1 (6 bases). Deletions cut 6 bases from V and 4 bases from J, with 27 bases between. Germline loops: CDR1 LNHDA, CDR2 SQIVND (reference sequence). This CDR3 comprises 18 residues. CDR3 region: CASRSGGRGRSSITEAFF. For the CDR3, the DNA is TGTGCCAGTAGATCGGGGGGCAGGGGTCGCTCATCGATCACTGAAGCTTTCTTT. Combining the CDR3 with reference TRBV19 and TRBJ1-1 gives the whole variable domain DGGITQSPKYLFRKEGQNVTLSCEQNLNHDAMYWYRQDPGQGLRLIYYSQIVNDFQKGDIAEGYSVSREKKESFPLTVTSAQKNPTAFYLCASRSGGRGRSSITEAFFGQGTRLTVV.

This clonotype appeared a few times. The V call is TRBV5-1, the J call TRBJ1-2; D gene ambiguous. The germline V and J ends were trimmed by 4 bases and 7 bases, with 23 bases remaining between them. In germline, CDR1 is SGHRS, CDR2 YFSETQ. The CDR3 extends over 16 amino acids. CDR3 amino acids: CASSPAGSPMRSGYTF. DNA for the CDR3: TGCGCCAGCAGCCCGGCGGGCAGCCCAATGAGGTCTGGCTACACCTTC.

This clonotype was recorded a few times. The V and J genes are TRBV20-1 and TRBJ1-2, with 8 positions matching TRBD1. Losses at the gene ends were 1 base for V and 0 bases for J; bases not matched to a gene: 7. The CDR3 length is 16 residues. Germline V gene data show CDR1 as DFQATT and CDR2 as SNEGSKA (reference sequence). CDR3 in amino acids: CSARGQGSPANYGYTF. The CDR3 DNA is TGCAGTGCTAGAGGACAGGGGTCTCCCGCTAACTATGGCTACACCTTC.

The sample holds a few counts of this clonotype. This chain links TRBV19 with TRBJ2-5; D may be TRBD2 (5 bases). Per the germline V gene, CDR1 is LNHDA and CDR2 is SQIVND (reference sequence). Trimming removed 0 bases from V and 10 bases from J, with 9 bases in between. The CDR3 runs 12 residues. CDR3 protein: CASSIEGGGQYF. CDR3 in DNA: TGTGCCAGTAGTATAGAAGGAGGTGGCCAGTACTTC.

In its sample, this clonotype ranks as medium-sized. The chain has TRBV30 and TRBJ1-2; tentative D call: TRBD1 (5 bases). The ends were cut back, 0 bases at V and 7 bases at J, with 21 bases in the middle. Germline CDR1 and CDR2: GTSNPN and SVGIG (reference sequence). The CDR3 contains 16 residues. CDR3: CAWSVAPGPGGGGYTF. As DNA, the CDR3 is TGTGCCTGGAGTGTCGCCCCGGGTCCCGGTGGGGGTGGCTACACCTTC.

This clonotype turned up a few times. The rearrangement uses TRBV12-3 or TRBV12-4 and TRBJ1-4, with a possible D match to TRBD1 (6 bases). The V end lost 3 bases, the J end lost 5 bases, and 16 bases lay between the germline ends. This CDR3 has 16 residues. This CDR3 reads CASSFGGGGGNEKLFF. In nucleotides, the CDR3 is TGTGCCAGCAGTTTTGGAGGAGGGGGGGGGAATGAAAAACTGTTTTTT.

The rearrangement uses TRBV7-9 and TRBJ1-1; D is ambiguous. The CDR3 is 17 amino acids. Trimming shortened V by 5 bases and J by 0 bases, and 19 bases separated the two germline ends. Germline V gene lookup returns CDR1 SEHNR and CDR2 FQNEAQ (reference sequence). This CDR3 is CASSPQPSQLMNTEAFF. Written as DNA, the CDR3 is TGTGCCAGCAGCCCCCAACCATCACAGCTCATGAACACTGAAGCTTTCTTT.

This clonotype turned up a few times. The CDR3, as DNA: TGTGCCAGCAGCTTGGCCGGGACAGGGATCTATGGCTACACCTTC. This sequence encodes CASSLAGTGIYGYTF. The V and J genes are TRBV5-8 and TRBJ1-2, with 9 bases fitting TRBD1. The germline V gene encodes CDR1 SGHTS and CDR2 YDEGEE. After removal of 0 bases from V and 4 bases from J, the junction contained 4 bases not matched to a gene. The CDR3 extends over 15 amino acids.

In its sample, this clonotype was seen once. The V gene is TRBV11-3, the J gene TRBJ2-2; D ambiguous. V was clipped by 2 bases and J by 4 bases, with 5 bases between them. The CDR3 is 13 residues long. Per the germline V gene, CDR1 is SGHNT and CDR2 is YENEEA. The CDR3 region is CASSLYLTGELFF. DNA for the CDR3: TGTGCCAGCAGCTTATATCTCACCGGGGAGCTGTTTTTT.

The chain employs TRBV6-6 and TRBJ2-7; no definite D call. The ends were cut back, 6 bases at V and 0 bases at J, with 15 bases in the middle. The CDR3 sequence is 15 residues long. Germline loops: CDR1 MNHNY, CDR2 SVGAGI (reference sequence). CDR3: CASSPADPYSYEQYF. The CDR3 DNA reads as TGTGCCAGCAGCCCAGCTGACCCTTACTCCTACGAGCAGTACTTC.

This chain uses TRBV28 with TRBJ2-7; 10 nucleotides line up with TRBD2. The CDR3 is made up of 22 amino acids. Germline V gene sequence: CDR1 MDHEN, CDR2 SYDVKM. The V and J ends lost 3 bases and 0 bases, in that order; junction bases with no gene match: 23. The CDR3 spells CASSFWSLASKLAGPHSYEQYF. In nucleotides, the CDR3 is TGTGCCAGCAGTTTTTGGAGCCTTGCAAGTAAACTAGCGGGACCACACTCCTACGAGCAGTACTTC.

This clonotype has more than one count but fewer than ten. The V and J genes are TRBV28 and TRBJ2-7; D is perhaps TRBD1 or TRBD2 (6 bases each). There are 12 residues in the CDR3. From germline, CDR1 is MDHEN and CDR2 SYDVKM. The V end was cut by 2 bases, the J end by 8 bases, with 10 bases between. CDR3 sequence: CASSLEGGKQYF. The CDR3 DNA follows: TGTGCCAGCAGTTTAGAAGGGGGGAAGCAGTACTTC.

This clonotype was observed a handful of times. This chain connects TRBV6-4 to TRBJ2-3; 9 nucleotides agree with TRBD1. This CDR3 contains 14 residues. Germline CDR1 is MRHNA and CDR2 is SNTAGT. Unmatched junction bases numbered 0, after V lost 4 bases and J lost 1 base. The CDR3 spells CASSGTGGTDTQYF. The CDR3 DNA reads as TGTGCCAGCAGTGGGACAGGGGGCACAGATACGCAGTATTTT.

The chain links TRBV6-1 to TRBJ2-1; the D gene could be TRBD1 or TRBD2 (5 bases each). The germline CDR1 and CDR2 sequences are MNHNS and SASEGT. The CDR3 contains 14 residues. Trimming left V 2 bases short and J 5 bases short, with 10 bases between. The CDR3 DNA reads TGTGCCAGCAGTGAATTGGGGACGGACAATGAGCAGTTCTTC. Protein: CASSELGTDNEQFF.

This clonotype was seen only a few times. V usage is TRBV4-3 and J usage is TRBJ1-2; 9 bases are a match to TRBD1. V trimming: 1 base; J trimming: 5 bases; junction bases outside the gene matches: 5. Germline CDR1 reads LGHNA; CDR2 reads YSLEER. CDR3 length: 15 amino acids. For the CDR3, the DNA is TGCGCCAGCAGCCAAGTTCCGGGACAGGGTTATGGCTACACCTTC. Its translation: CASSQVPGQGYGYTF.

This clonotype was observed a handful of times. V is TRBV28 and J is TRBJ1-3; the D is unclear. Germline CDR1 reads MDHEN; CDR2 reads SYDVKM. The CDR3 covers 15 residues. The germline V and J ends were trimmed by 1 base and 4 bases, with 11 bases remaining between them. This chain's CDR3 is CASSLYTLTGNTIYF. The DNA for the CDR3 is TGTGCCAGCAGTTTATACACCCTGACAGGAAACACCATATATTTT.

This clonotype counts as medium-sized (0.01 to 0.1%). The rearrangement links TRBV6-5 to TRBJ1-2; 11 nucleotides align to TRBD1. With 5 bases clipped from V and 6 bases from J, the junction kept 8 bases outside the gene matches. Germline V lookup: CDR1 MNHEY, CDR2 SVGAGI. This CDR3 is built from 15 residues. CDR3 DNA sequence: TGTGCCAGCAGTCGCGGGGACAGGGGGATAGATGGCTACACCTTC. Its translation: CASSRGDRGIDGYTF.

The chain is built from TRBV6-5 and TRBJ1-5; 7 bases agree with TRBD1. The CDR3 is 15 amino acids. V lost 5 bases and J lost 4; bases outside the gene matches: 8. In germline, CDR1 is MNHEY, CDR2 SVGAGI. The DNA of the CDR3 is TGTGCCAGCAGTGCGACAGGGACTTCGAATCAGCCCCAGCATTTT. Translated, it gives CASSATGTSNQPQHF.

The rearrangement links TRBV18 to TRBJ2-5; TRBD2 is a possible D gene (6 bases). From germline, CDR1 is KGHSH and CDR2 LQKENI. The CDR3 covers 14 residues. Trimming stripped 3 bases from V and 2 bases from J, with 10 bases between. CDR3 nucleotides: TGTGCCAGCTCACCCAGGGCGGGACAAGAGACCCAGTACTTC. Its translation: CASSPRAGQETQYF.

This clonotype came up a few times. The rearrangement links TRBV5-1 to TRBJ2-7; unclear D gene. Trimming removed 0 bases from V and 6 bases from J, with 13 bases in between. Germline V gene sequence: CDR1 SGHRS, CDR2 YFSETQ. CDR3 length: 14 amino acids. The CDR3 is CASSLDNVNSEQYF. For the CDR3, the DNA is TGCGCCAGCAGCTTGGACAACGTAAACTCCGAGCAGTACTTC. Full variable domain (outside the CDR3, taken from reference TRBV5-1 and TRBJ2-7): KAGVTQTPRYLIKTRGQQVTLSCSPISGHRSVSWYQQTPGQGLQFLFEYFSETQRNKGNFPGRFSGRQFSNSRSEMNVSTLELGDSALYLCASSLDNVNSEQYFGPGTRLTVT.

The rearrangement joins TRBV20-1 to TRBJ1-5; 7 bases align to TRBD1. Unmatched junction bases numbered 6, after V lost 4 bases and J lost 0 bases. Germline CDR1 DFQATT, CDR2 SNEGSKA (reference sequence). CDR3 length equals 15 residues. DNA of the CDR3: TGCAGTGCTATCGGACAGGCGAATAGCAATCAGCCCCAGCATTTT. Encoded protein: CSAIGQANSNQPQHF.

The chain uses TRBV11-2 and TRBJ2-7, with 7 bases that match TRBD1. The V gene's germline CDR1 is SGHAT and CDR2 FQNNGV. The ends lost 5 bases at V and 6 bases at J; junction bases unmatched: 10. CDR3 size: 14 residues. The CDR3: CASSVRTGSREQYF. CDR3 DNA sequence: TGTGCCAGCAGCGTCCGGACAGGTTCGCGCGAGCAGTACTTC.

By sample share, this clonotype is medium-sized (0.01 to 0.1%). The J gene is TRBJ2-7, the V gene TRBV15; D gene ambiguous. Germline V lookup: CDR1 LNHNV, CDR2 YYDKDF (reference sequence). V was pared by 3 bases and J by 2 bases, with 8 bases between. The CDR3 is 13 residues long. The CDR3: CATSRDVAYEQYF. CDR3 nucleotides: TGTGCCACCAGCAGGGACGTAGCCTACGAGCAGTACTTC.

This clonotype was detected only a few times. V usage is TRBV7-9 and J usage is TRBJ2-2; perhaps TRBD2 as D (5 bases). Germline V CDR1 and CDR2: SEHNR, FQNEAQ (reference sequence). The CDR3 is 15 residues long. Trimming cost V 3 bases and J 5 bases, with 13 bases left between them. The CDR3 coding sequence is TGTGCCAGCAGCTTGGGCGGGTCCGGTACCGGGGAGCTGTTTTTT. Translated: CASSLGGSGTGELFF.